These T cell receptor beta chains were read from a single sample in a study of cytomegalovirus exposure and HLA in healthy donors. Method: immunoSEQ multiplex PCR; TCRdb's copy keeps in-frame clones and lacks some. The sample records 190,000 or so clones, around 83% being singletons. Sample: PBMCs. The source is a woman between 25 and 40 years old in good health and CMV-seropositive. CDR3s include the opening cysteine and the closing phenylalanine or tryptophan. The D gene is left open where the match is weak. A row's size may be missing; if present it is once, few, many or a size class.

J: TRBJ2-7
length: 12
V: TRBV6-1
D: .
size: .
DNA: TGTGCCAGCAGTGACGCGGGGTTCGAGCAGTACTTC
CDR3: CASSDAGFEQYF

J: TRBJ2-1
length: 13
V: TRBV5-1
D: .
size: .
DNA: TGCGCCAGCAGCTTGGACCCGGCGGGGGAGCAGTTCTTC
CDR3: CASSLDPAGEQFF

J: TRBJ1-5
length: 11
V: TRBV28
D: .
size: .
DNA: TGTGCCAGCAGCAGTTATCAGCCCCAGCATTTT
CDR3: CASSSYQPQHF

J: TRBJ1-1
length: 17
V: TRBV27
D: TRBD1
size: .
DNA: TGTGCCAGCAGTTTAAGGAACACAGGGGACATGAACACTGAAGCTTTCTTT
CDR3: CASSLRNTGDMNTEAFF

J: TRBJ2-7
length: 14
V: TRBV27
D: .
size: .
DNA: TGTGCCAGCAGTTTAAGTGGAAGCGGCTACGAGCAGTACTTC
CDR3: CASSLSGSGYEQYF

J: TRBJ1-2
length: 15
V: TRBV11-2
D: .
size: .
DNA: TGTGCCAGCAGCTTAGTAATTCCGGGAGCGGGAGGCTACACCTTC
CDR3: CASSLVIPGAGGYTF

J: TRBJ1-2
length: 15
V: TRBV6-5
D: .
size: .
DNA: TGTGCCAGCAGTTACTCAGCATTACTTAACTATGGCTACACCTTC
CDR3: CASSYSALLNYGYTF

J: TRBJ1-2
length: 14
V: TRBV5-5
D: TRBD1
size: .
DNA: TGTGCCAGCAGCTTGGAGGGACAGCCCTTCGGCTACACCTTC
CDR3: CASSLEGQPFGYTF

J: TRBJ2-3
length: 16
V: TRBV5-1
D: TRBD2
size: .
DNA: TGCGCCAGCAGCTTTGGACTAGCGGGAGGGGTGGATACGCAGTATTTT
CDR3: CASSFGLAGGVDTQYF

J: TRBJ1-2
length: 14
V: TRBV2
D: .
size: few
DNA: TGTGCCAGCAGTGAAGAGGGGGTGGGCTATGGCTACACCTTC
CDR3: CASSEEGVGYGYTF

J: TRBJ2-7
length: 13
V: TRBV11-3
D: .
size: .
DNA: TGTGCCAGCAGCTCAGGGGCCAGGTACGAGCAGTACTTC
CDR3: CASSSGARYEQYF

J: TRBJ2-7
length: 15
V: TRBV29-1
D: TRBD1
size: .
DNA: TGCAGCGTACCAGCCGGGACAGGGGGCTCTTACGAGCAGTACTTC
CDR3: CSVPAGTGGSYEQYF

J: TRBJ1-2
length: 13
V: TRBV30
D: .
size: few
DNA: TGTGCCTGGACCCCAGCGAGGGTCTATGGCTACACCTTC
CDR3: CAWTPARVYGYTF

J: TRBJ2-7
length: 11
V: TRBV6-5
D: .
size: few
DNA: TGTGCCAGCAGTTTCCGCTACGAGCAGTACTTC
CDR3: CASSFRYEQYF

J: TRBJ2-7
length: 13
V: TRBV29-1
D: .
size: .
DNA: TGCAGCGTTGAAGGACAGGGAGGCAGCGAGCAGTACTTC
CDR3: CSVEGQGGSEQYF

J: TRBJ2-1
length: 17
V: TRBV4-1
D: TRBD2
size: .
DNA: TGCGCCAGCAGCCAAGGGGCGTCTCTAGCGGGAATGAATGAGCAGTTCTTC
CDR3: CASSQGASLAGMNEQFF

J: TRBJ1-1
length: 15
V: TRBV19
D: TRBD1
size: once
DNA: TGTGCCAGTAGTACGACAGGGGGCAGTGGGACTGAAGCTTTCTTT
CDR3: CASSTTGGSGTEAFF

J: TRBJ1-1
length: 14
V: TRBV2
D: .
size: once
DNA: TGTGCCAGCGGAGGGCAGGGTGGTTGGACTGAAGCTTTCTTT
CDR3: CASGGQGGWTEAFF

J: TRBJ2-3
length: 15
V: TRBV5-1
D: .
size: .
DNA: TGCGCCAGCAGCCTCCAACAGGGCCGCACAGATACGCAGTATTTT
CDR3: CASSLQQGRTDTQYF

J: TRBJ2-7
length: 14
V: TRBV28
D: .
size: .
DNA: TGTGCCAGCAGTTTTGTTAGCGAGACCTACGAGCAGTACTTC
CDR3: CASSFVSETYEQYF

J: TRBJ2-3
length: 12
V: TRBV12-5
D: .
size: .
DNA: TGTGCTAGTGGGAGTAAGTCGGATACGCAGTATTTT
CDR3: CASGSKSDTQYF

J: TRBJ2-1
length: 13
V: TRBV10-3
D: TRBD1
size: .
DNA: TGTGCCACCAGTCAGGGGGATGGGAATGAGCAGTTCTTC
CDR3: CATSQGDGNEQFF

J: TRBJ2-5
length: 13
V: TRBV6-1
D: .
size: .
DNA: TGTGCCAGCATAGAACAGGGGAGGGAGACCCAGTACTTC
CDR3: CASIEQGRETQYF

J: TRBJ2-7
length: 15
V: TRBV7-9
D: .
size: .
DNA: TGTGCCAGCAGCGGACGGACGGGGATTTCCTACGAGCAGTACTTC
CDR3: CASSGRTGISYEQYF

J: TRBJ2-1
length: 16
V: TRBV4-2
D: TRBD2
size: .
DNA: TGTGCCAGCAGCCAAGATCTAGCGGGAGTTATGAATGAGCAGTTCTTC
CDR3: CASSQDLAGVMNEQFF

J: TRBJ2-1
length: 14
V: TRBV11-1
D: .
size: .
DNA: TGTGCCAGCAGTGTTCCGGTCCCCCCGATGGAGCAGTTCTTC
CDR3: CASSVPVPPMEQFF